A selection of T cell receptor beta chains follows, all from one sample in a study of cytomegalovirus exposure and HLA in healthy donors. The assay was immunoSEQ multiplex PCR, and TCRdb's table has in-frame clones only and misses some. The sample consists of approximately 190,000 clones, around 84% of them appearing once. Material for sequencing was PBMCs. Every receptor here comes from a man aged 40-50 years in good health and CMV-seropositive. Each CDR3 is given with its conserved first and last residue. D genes are given only for firm matches. Clone size appears in some rows only: once, few, many, or a class for an expanded clone.

NA	TRBV30	NA	TRBJ1-1	CAWSVLGYTEAFF	TGTGCCTGGAGTGTACTAGGATACACTGAAGCTTTCTTT
NA	TRBV29-1	NA	TRBJ2-7	CSISGTSTYEQYF	TGCAGCATCTCCGGGACAAGCACCTACGAGCAGTACTTC
NA	TRBV10-3	NA	TRBJ1-4	CAISASGATNEKLFF	TGTGCCATCAGTGCGAGCGGCGCAACTAATGAAAAACTGTTTTTT
NA	TRBV6-6	TRBD2	TRBJ2-3	CASSQTSASTDTQYF	TGTGCCAGCAGCCAGACTAGCGCCAGCACAGATACGCAGTATTTT
few	TRBV10-3	NA	TRBJ1-6	CAISESGGARNSPLHF	TGTGCCATCAGTGAGTCGGGGGGTGCGAGGAATTCACCCCTCCACTTT
NA	TRBV6-1	NA	TRBJ1-1	CASSWGGNTEAFF	TGTGCCAGCAGTTGGGGGGGTAACACTGAAGCTTTCTTT
NA	TRBV10-3	TRBD2	TRBJ2-6	CAISGGGSGANVLTF	TGTGCCATCAGTGGCGGGGGGTCTGGGGCCAACGTCCTGACTTTC
NA	TRBV6-1	NA	TRBJ2-1	CATRTGTYNEQFF	TGTGCCACTAGAACAGGCACCTACAATGAGCAGTTCTTC
NA	TRBV27	NA	TRBJ2-5	CASPQETQYF	TGTGCCAGCCCGCAAGAGACCCAGTACTTC
NA	TRBV6-5	NA	TRBJ2-1	CASSPRGLTYNEQFF	TGTGCCAGCAGTCCCCGGGGACTCACATACAATGAGCAGTTCTTC
NA	TRBV28	NA	TRBJ1-1	CASSPPRSRRGTEAFF	TGTGCCAGCAGTCCTCCCCGGTCAAGACGGGGCACTGAAGCTTTCTTT
NA	TRBV29-1	TRBD2	TRBJ2-5	CSVDGRERGQETQYF	TGCAGCGTTGATGGGCGGGAGCGGGGACAAGAGACCCAGTACTTC
NA	TRBV18	TRBD1	TRBJ2-1	CASSSGQGDNEQFF	TGTGCCAGCTCATCGGGACAGGGGGATAATGAGCAGTTCTTC
NA	TRBV2	NA	TRBJ2-2	CASRAGHTGELFF	TGTGCCAGCAGAGCAGGGCACACCGGGGAGCTGTTTTTT
NA	TRBV28	TRBD1	TRBJ1-2	CASSFPTGANYGYTF	TGTGCCAGCAGTTTCCCGACAGGGGCCAACTATGGCTACACCTTC
NA	TRBV5-6	TRBD2	TRBJ2-5	CASSLLGGEQETQYF	TGTGCCAGCAGCCTCCTCGGGGGGGAACAAGAGACCCAGTACTTC
NA	TRBV4-2	TRBD2	TRBJ2-5	CASSQEAGLAGLETQYF	TGTGCCAGCAGCCAAGAGGCGGGACTAGCGGGGTTGGAGACCCAGTACTTC
few	TRBV4-1	NA	TRBJ1-5	CASSLAGHTNQPQHF	TGCGCCAGCAGCCTCGCAGGACACACGAATCAGCCCCAGCATTTT
NA	TRBV28	TRBD1	TRBJ2-2	CASIPGTGNTGELFF	TGTGCCAGCATCCCCGGGACAGGGAACACCGGGGAGCTGTTTTTT
NA	TRBV2	NA	TRBJ2-5	CATNQGGETQYF	TGTGCCACCAACCAGGGTGGAGAGACCCAGTACTTC
NA	TRBV5-1	NA	TRBJ1-4	CASSPRGHNEKLFF	TGCGCCAGCAGCCCGCGAGGTCATAATGAAAAACTGTTTTTT
once	TRBV7-9	NA	TRBJ2-1	CASSLGQENNEQFF	TGTGCCAGCAGCTTAGGGCAAGAAAACAATGAGCAGTTCTTC
few	TRBV6-1	TRBD2	TRBJ2-7	CASSDIAGEDRFYEQYF	TGTGCCAGCAGTGATATTGCGGGGGAGGATCGGTTCTACGAGCAGTACTTC
NA	TRBV7-2	NA	TRBJ1-1	CASSPRTDRSTEAFF	TGTGCCAGCAGCCCACGGACAGATCGTAGCACTGAAGCTTTCTTT
NA	TRBV5-1	TRBD2	TRBJ2-7	CASSLVLLSGTSGTEQYF	TGCGCCAGCAGCTTGGTACTGTTATCCGGGACTAGCGGTACGGAGCAGTACTTC
NA	TRBV19	TRBD2	TRBJ2-2	CASSMSPRAGDTGELFF	TGTGCCAGTAGTATGTCCCCCAGAGCGGGGGACACCGGGGAGCTGTTTTTT